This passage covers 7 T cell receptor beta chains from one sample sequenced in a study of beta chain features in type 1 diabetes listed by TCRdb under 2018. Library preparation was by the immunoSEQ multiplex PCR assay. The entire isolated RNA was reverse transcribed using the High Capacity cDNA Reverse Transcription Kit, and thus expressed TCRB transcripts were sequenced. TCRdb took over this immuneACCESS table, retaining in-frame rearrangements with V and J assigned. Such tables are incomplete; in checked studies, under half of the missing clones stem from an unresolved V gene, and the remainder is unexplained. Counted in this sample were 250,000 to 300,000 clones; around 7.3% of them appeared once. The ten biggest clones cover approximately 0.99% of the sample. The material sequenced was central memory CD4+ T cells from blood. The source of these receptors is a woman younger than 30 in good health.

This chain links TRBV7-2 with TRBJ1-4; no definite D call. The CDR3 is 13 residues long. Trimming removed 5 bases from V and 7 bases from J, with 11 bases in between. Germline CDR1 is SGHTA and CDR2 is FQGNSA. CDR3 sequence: CASSPGRVEKLFF. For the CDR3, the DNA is TGTGCCAGCAGCCCCGGGCGCGTTGAAAAACTGTTTTTT.

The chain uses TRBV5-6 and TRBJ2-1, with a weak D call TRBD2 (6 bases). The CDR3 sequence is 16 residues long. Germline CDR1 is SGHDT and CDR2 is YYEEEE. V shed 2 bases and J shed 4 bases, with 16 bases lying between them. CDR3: CASSFGGAGSYNEQFF. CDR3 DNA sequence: TGTGCCAGCAGCTTTGGAGGGGCTGGATCTTACAATGAGCAGTTCTTC.

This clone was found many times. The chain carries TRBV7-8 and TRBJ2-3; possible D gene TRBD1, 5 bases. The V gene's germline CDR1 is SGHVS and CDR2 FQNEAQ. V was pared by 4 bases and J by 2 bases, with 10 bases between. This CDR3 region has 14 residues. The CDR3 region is CASSSHRTTDTQYF. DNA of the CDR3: TGTGCCAGCAGCTCCCACAGGACCACAGATACGCAGTATTTT.

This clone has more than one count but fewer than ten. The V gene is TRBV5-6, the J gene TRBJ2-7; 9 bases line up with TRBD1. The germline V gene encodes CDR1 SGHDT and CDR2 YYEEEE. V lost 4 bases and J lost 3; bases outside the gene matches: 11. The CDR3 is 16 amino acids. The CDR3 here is CASSLSRDRDHYEQYF. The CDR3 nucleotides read TGTGCCAGCAGCCTGTCCCGGGACAGGGATCACTACGAGCAGTACTTC.

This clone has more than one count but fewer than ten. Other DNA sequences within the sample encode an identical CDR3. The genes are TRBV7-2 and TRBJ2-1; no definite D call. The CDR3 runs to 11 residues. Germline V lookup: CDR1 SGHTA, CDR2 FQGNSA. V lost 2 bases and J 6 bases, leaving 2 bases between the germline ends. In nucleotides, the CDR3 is TGTGCCAGCAGCTTACTCAATGAGCAGTTCTTC. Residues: CASSLLNEQFF.

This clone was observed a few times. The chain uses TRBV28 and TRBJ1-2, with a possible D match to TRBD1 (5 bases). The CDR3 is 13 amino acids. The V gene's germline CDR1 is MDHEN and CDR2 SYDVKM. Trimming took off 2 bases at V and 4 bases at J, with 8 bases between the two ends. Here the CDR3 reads CASSLGGTYGYTF. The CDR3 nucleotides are TGTGCCAGCAGTTTAGGGGGGACCTATGGCTACACCTTC.

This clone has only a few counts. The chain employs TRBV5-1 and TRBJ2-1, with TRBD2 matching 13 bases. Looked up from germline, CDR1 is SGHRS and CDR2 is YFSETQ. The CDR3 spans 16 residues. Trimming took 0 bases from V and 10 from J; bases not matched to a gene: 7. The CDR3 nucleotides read TGCGCCAGCAGCTTGGCCCCAGGACTAGCGGGAGAGGAGCAGTTCTTC. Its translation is CASSLAPGLAGEEQFF.